One and the same sample provided the 7 T cell receptor beta chains below, sequenced in a study of blood T cells in healthy people across ages (dated by TCRdb to about 2015). Library generation was performed with 5' RACE. These reads were obtained on an Illumina HiSeq 2500. The second PCR ran for roughly 6 to 11 cycles and used a J-beta primer mix along with a sample-barcoded 5' primer. Using fastp at Q25 and MiXCR, TCRdb reprocessed the public reads and kept productive beta chains. Rows with one shared CDR3 protein collapse into an entry with the most common genes and DNA. This sample holds nearly 800,000 distinct CDR3 sequences; approximately 25% were observed only once. Of the sample, 3% to 4.5% is held by the ten largest clones. This sample also appeared in a second study, on T cells of mothers and their children.

Sequencing was carried out using blood. These receptors came from a boy aged 10-17 years in good health.

The rearrangement links TRBV12-3 or TRBV12-4 to TRBJ2-3; 9 bases line up with TRBD2. CDR3 length: 16 amino acids. Trimming at V came to 6 bases and at J to 6 bases, leaving 13 bases not matched to a gene. The CDR3 loop is CASRSTGAGGGDTQYF. DNA of the CDR3: TGTGCCAGCAGATCGACGGGCGCGGGAGGGGGGGATACGCAGTATTTT.

The chain joins TRBV20-1 to TRBJ1-6; 7 bases fit TRBD1. Germline-derived CDR1 and CDR2 are DFQATT and SNEGSKA (reference sequence). The CDR3 loop spans 14 amino acids. The V and J ends lost 3 bases and 9 bases, in that order; junction bases with no gene match: 8. The CDR3 protein is CSARPQGTISPLHF. As DNA, the CDR3 is TGCAGTGCTAGGCCACAGGGGACGATTTCACCCCTCCACTTT.

This clonotype was picked up a small number of times. CDR3 DNA: TGCAGCGTTGATAGGGGGACAGAATACGAGAACTATGGCTACACCTTC. Translation gives CSVDRGTEYENYGYTF. This sequence joins TRBV29-1 and TRBJ1-2, with 7 bases that match TRBD1. CDR1 and CDR2 from the germline V gene are SQVTM and ANQGSEA. V gave up 3 bases and J gave up 2 bases; unmatched junction bases: 12. CDR3 length: 16 residues.

This chain joins TRBV29-1 and TRBJ2-7, with D perhaps matching TRBD1 (6 bases). The CDR3 loop spans 12 amino acids. V shed 1 base and J shed 7 bases, with 11 bases lying between them. Germline CDR1 reads SQVTM; CDR2 reads ANQGSEA. The DNA of the CDR3 is TGCAGCGTTGAAGGGGGGCTCCGGGAGCAGTACTTC. The encoded protein is CSVEGGLREQYF.

As regards this clonotype: An end of the junction differs from the germline gene, which may be a read error. The V and J genes are TRBV15 and TRBJ2-7, with 9 bases matching TRBD2. CDR1 and CDR2 from the germline V gene are LNHNV and YYDKDF (reference sequence). The CDR3 has 15 amino acids. CDR3 sequence: CATSTLTSGRYEQHF. The CDR3 coding sequence is TGTGCCACCAGCACCCTGACTAGCGGCCGCTACGAGCAGCACTTC.

V usage is TRBV12-3 or TRBV12-4 and J usage is TRBJ1-1, with 7 bases fitting TRBD1. With 2 bases clipped from V and 3 bases from J, the junction kept 3 bases outside the gene matches. The CDR3 contains 14 residues. The CDR3 DNA sequence: TGTGCCAGCAGTTTAAGGGGGCAGGACACTGAAGCTTTCTTT. It yields the protein CASSLRGQDTEAFF.

The chain uses TRBV20-1 and TRBJ2-3; 7 bases align to TRBD1. The CDR3 is 13 amino acids. Germline CDR1 is DFQATT and CDR2 is SNEGSKA (reference sequence). V gave up 6 bases and J gave up 5 bases; unmatched junction bases: 8. CDR3 region: CSAPVQGKDTQYF. In DNA form, the CDR3 reads TGCAGTGCGCCGGTACAGGGGAAAGATACGCAGTATTTT.